Only a few counts were recorded for the clone carrying this TCR beta chain. What it binds is not known. V shed 6 bases, J shed 5 bases, and the junction held 12 bases outside the gene matches. The V gene's germline CDR1 is MNHNS and CDR2 SASEGT. This CDR3 has 15 amino acids. These data belong to a study of CD8 T cells in ankylosing spondylitis. Study observations and caveats: Reportedly, significant enrichment of disease-linked clones occurred in matched ankylosing spondylitis synovial fluid.

TCRdb re-called the 5' RACE reads through MiXCR, storing one row per CDR3 protein. The sample includes 200,000 to 300,000 distinct CDR3 sequences, about 10% of them seen just once. The sample consisted of blood, either unsorted or a sorted T cell fraction (not recorded which). V is TRBV6-1 and J is TRBJ2-5; TRBD1 matches 7 bases. This receptor was taken from a male donor with ankylosing spondylitis or in good health (not recorded which). The chain's CDR3 is CASRRQGIFGETQYF. CDR3 nucleotide sequence: TGTGCCAGCAGACGACAGGGAATCTTCGGGGAGACCCAGTACTTC.